The next 12 T cell receptor beta chains were all read from a single sample in a study of T cell responses to AZD1222 COVID-19 vaccine. Sequencing was performed with immunoSEQ multiplex PCR; in TCRdb, only in-frame clones are kept and a portion is missing. The data contain 100,000 or so clones, 80% to 90% of them singletons. The material sequenced was peripheral blood, taken on day 0 of AZD1222 vaccination. The receptors stem from an adult in good health.

J is TRBJ1-2 and V is TRBV18; D remains ambiguous. Trimming cost V 5 bases and J 7 bases, with 23 bases left between them. CDR3 size: 16 residues. CDR1 KGHSH and CDR2 LQKENI come from the germline V gene. CDR3 loop: CASSKEAAYTPAGYTF. The DNA of the CDR3 is TGTGCCAGCTCAAAGGAAGCAGCATACACACCTGCTGGCTACACCTTC.

This clone was detected once. The CDR3 DNA is TGTGCCAGCAGCCTCGGGGGGACCGGGGAGCTGTTTTTT. It encodes CASSLGGTGELFF. J is TRBJ2-2 and V is TRBV7-3; 7 bases fit TRBD2. Germline CDR1 is SGHTA and CDR2 is FQGTGA. This CDR3 contains 13 residues. V lost 5 bases and J lost 5; bases outside the gene matches: 2.

The chain links TRBV24-1 to TRBJ2-5; 9 positions match TRBD1. The CDR3 is 11 residues long. The germline gives CDR1 KGHDR, CDR2 SFDVKD. The J segment lost 12 bases and the V segment lost 9 bases, leaving 7 bases of the junction unmatched. CDR3 coding DNA: TGTGCCACCCGGGGACAGGGTCTCGAGTACTTC. It is translated as CATRGQGLEYF.

In its sample, this clone was seen once. V is TRBV7-3 and J is TRBJ2-3; D may match TRBD1 or TRBD2 (5 bases each). Germline assignment: CDR1 SGHTA and CDR2 FQGTGA. This CDR3 has 13 residues. V shed 0 bases and J shed 5 bases, with 6 bases lying between them. CDR3 in DNA: TGTGCCAGCAGCTTAACGGGGGAAGATACGCAGTATTTT. This gives the protein CASSLTGEDTQYF.

The chain employs TRBV19 and TRBJ1-2; weak D call: TRBD1 (5 bases). Germline V lookup: CDR1 LNHDA, CDR2 SQIVND (reference sequence). V gave up 7 bases and J gave up 4 bases, with 10 bases separating them. CDR3 size: 12 residues. In DNA, the CDR3 is TGTGCCAGTACCCAGGGCCCCTATGGCTACACCTTC. Protein: CASTQGPYGYTF.

In DNA form, the CDR3 reads TGTGCCAGCAGTTTAAGCGGGGATTATCACACCTTC. Residues: CASSLSGDYHTF. The chain recombines TRBV12-3 or TRBV12-4 with TRBJ1-2; D uncertain. The V and J ends lost 2 bases and 12 bases respectively, with 13 bases between them. CDR3 size: 12 residues.

The V gene is TRBV6-2 or TRBV6-3, the J gene TRBJ1-5; perhaps TRBD1 as D (5 bases). V dropped 6 bases and J dropped 3 bases, with 12 bases sitting between them. CDR3 length: 14 residues. Germline assignment: CDR1 MNHEY and CDR2 SVGEGT. The DNA for the CDR3 is TGTGCCAGCAGCCGCGACAGCATCAATCAGCCCCAGCATTTT. Protein product: CASSRDSINQPQHF.

The CDR3, as DNA: TGTGCCAGCAGTTTAAGGGCCGAGCTGACCGCTTTCTTT. This sequence encodes CASSLRAELTAFF. The chain couples TRBV12-3 or TRBV12-4 to TRBJ1-1; D is ambiguous. CDR3 length: 13 amino acids. Trimming cost V 2 bases and J 11 bases, with 15 bases left between them.

This clone was found a few times. The chain has TRBV19 and TRBJ1-5, with no clear D. The CDR3 is 15 amino acids. V gave up 3 bases and J gave up 1 base, with 10 bases separating them. Germline V gene lookup returns CDR1 LNHDA and CDR2 SQIVND (reference sequence). CDR3 amino acids: CASSIQLYSNQPQHF. CDR3 in DNA: TGTGCCAGTAGTATTCAACTCTACAGCAATCAGCCCCAGCATTTT. The full variable domain, its missing parts supplied by reference TRBV19 and TRBJ1-5, is DGGITQSPKYLFRKEGQNVTLSCEQNLNHDAMYWYRQDPGQGLRLIYYSQIVNDFQKGDIAEGYSVSREKKESFPLTVTSAQKNPTAFYLCASSIQLYSNQPQHFGDGTRLSIL.

The gene calls are TRBV6-6 and TRBJ2-2; D is unclear. With 4 bases removed from V and 7 bases from J, the gap between germline ends came to 7 bases. The germline CDR1 and CDR2 sequences are MNHNY and SVGAGI (reference sequence). The CDR3 is 12 residues long. CDR3 coding DNA: TGTGCCAGCAGTTTAGCTGGCGGGGAGCTGTTTTTT. This codes for CASSLAGGELFF.

This clone appeared once. The chain recombines TRBV18 with TRBJ1-2; tentatively, D is TRBD1 (6 bases). V was cut by 1 base and J by 2 bases, with 11 bases left in between. This CDR3 region has 15 residues. Germline V gives CDR1 KGHSH, CDR2 LQKENI. CDR3 protein: CASSPRTESNYGYTF. In nucleotides, the CDR3 is TGTGCCAGCTCACCACGGACAGAGTCGAACTATGGCTACACCTTC. Together with reference TRBV18 and TRBJ1-2, the CDR3 gives the full variable domain: NAGVMQNPRHLVRRRGQEARLRCSPMKGHSHVYWYRQLPEEGLKFMVYLQKENIIDESGMPKERFSAEFPKEGPSILRIQQVVRGDSAAYFCASSPRTESNYGYTFGSGTRLTVV.

The chain combines TRBV18 with TRBJ1-1; TRBD1 matches at 7 bases. Germline V CDR1 and CDR2: KGHSH, LQKENI. Germline trimming cut 6 bases from V and 11 bases from J; bases unmatched to any gene: 6. This CDR3 is 11 amino acids long. This CDR3 reads CASSQRQGAFF. The CDR3 nucleotides read TGTGCCAGCTCCCAACGACAGGGCGCTTTCTTT.